Listed below are T cell receptor beta chains from one sample, sequenced in a study of blood T cell repertoires in COVID-19. Data came from immunoSEQ multiplex PCR; TCRdb stores just in-frame clones and leaves some out. The sample consists of about 40,000 clones, around 81% of them appearing once. The sample comprised peripheral blood. These receptors originate from a man in his fifties or sixties with active COVID-19. Each CDR3 is given with its conserved first and last residue. Each record gives: V gene, CDR3 protein.

V gene: TRBV5-5
CDR3 protein: CASSLVTRQETQYF

V gene: TRBV5-1
CDR3 protein: CASSLGQVNSGNTIYF

V gene: TRBV29-1
CDR3 protein: CSVAGTASNEKLFF

V gene: TRBV6-5
CDR3 protein: CASRETGSGQPQHF

V gene: TRBV7-9
CDR3 protein: CASSLGQGTDTQYF

V gene: TRBV11-2
CDR3 protein: CASRAGQAGETQYF

V gene: TRBV6-1
CDR3 protein: CASSDQTGVPHEQYF

V gene: TRBV15
CDR3 protein: CATSRDRTGTFGYTF

V gene: TRBV4-1
CDR3 protein: CASSQSDRAGAKLFF

V gene: TRBV5-4
CDR3 protein: CASSLARSGRSRGNTEAFF

V gene: TRBV12-3/TRBV12-4
CDR3 protein: CASSLEFRETQYF

V gene: TRBV4-3
CDR3 protein: CASSLGVSGTGDGYTF

V gene: TRBV7-9
CDR3 protein: CASSSPGTGTEAFF

V gene: TRBV6-5
CDR3 protein: CASRRTGGIYEQYF

V gene: TRBV5-1
CDR3 protein: CASSFSQQGGTDTQYF

V gene: TRBV27
CDR3 protein: CASSPYRITNEKLFF

V gene: TRBV12-3/TRBV12-4
CDR3 protein: CASSLEASKFF

V gene: TRBV6-1
CDR3 protein: CASSEVWGPGELFF

V gene: TRBV4-1
CDR3 protein: CASSQSGTGFAGELFF

V gene: TRBV18
CDR3 protein: CASSRSGENTEAFF

V gene: TRBV7-8
CDR3 protein: CASSFFPGQGGTDTQYF

V gene: TRBV19
CDR3 protein: CASRGLGQGISGGELFF

V gene: TRBV7-2
CDR3 protein: CASSLVSGYNEQFF

V gene: TRBV30
CDR3 protein: CAWSAPSLNRVGVLDTEAFF

V gene: TRBV9
CDR3 protein: CASSFGTGGYEQYF

V gene: TRBV7-2
CDR3 protein: CASSTRGQGGYNEQFF

V gene: TRBV29-1
CDR3 protein: CSVEVWSSGRDEQYF

V gene: TRBV19
CDR3 protein: CASSTRTGGLRDTQYF

V gene: TRBV5-4
CDR3 protein: CASTTDRANEKLFF

V gene: TRBV3-1/TRBV3-2
CDR3 protein: CASSQDTLAGHGYTF

V gene: TRBV7-9
CDR3 protein: CASSPVGGGVTEAFF

V gene: TRBV29-1
CDR3 protein: CSAKGQASYEQYF

V gene: TRBV5-4
CDR3 protein: CASNPAGRQGIEQFF

V gene: TRBV7-2
CDR3 protein: CASSSGPGGTAVEQFF

V gene: TRBV6-5
CDR3 protein: CASRGVGQNYGYTF

V gene: TRBV7-2
CDR3 protein: CASSRQWGTEAFF

V gene: TRBV12-3/TRBV12-4
CDR3 protein: CASSSGREQYF

V gene: TRBV15
CDR3 protein: CATSRESGFGEQFF

V gene: TRBV10-3
CDR3 protein: CAISTAGDTNYEQYF

V gene: TRBV5-4
CDR3 protein: CASSSPRGGRSAEAFF

V gene: TRBV30
CDR3 protein: CAWELADSYEQYF

V gene: TRBV7-9
CDR3 protein: CASSPGTGGGGADTQYF

V gene: TRBV24-1
CDR3 protein: CATSDPGTGLNTQFF

V gene: TRBV9
CDR3 protein: CASSARQGTWNTEAFF

V gene: TRBV9
CDR3 protein: CASSVGGQSTDTQYF

V gene: TRBV30
CDR3 protein: CAWSVMRTDTQYF

V gene: TRBV6-5
CDR3 protein: CASSKRQGGVTEAFF

V gene: TRBV30
CDR3 protein: CAWRDRTYGYTF

V gene: TRBV9
CDR3 protein: CASSVGDSLNQPQHF

V gene: TRBV7-2
CDR3 protein: CASSFGSGGAGSSLKQYF

V gene: TRBV6-1
CDR3 protein: CASSERRSQAQHF

V gene: TRBV3-1/TRBV3-2
CDR3 protein: CASSQAPGRSGEQYF

V gene: TRBV3-1/TRBV3-2
CDR3 protein: CASSQEGGIDGYTF

V gene: TRBV6-4
CDR3 protein: CASSDSGGANEQFF